The 12 T cell receptor beta chains presented below share a single source sample, sequenced in a study of cytomegalovirus exposure and HLA in healthy donors. 60 Vbeta and 13 Jbeta primers were used in PCR. Assay used: immunoSEQ multiplex PCR; TCRdb lists only in-frame clones, some missing. The table lists 100,000 to 150,000 clones, approximately 84% of them singletons. The sample was PBMCs. All receptors derive from a boy between 2 and 10 years old in good health and CMV-seronegative.

The chain combines TRBV6-5 with TRBJ2-7, with 7 bases matching TRBD1. Germline trimming cut 5 bases from V and 6 bases from J; bases unmatched to any gene: 13. Per the germline V gene, CDR1 is MNHEY and CDR2 is SVGAGI. The CDR3 consists of 15 residues. CDR3 amino acids: CASSTHRGDSGEQYF. DNA of the CDR3: TGTGCCAGCAGTACACACAGGGGAGATTCTGGCGAGCAGTACTTC.

The CDR3 DNA follows: TGTGCTAGTGGTTTGCCGGGACAGGGGCGGTACACTGAAGCTTTCTTT. It specifies CASGLPGQGRYTEAFF. The chain is built from TRBV12-5 and TRBJ1-1, with 10 bases that match TRBD1. The CDR3 is 16 residues long. V dropped 2 bases and J dropped 3; count of bases not matched to a gene: 6. Germline V gives CDR1 LGHNT, CDR2 FRNRAP. Supplemented by reference TRBV12-5 and TRBJ1-1, the full variable domain reads DARVTQTPRHKVTEMGQEVTMRCQPILGHNTVFWYRQTMMQGLELLAYFRNRAPLDDSGMPKDRFSAEMPDATLATLKIQPSEPRDSAVYFCASGLPGQGRYTEAFFGQGTRLTVV.

This clone was observed a few times. The chain uses TRBV7-2 and TRBJ2-5; no clear D gene. Trimming cost V 5 bases and J 4 bases, with 11 bases left between them. This CDR3 spans 13 amino acids. CDR1 is SGHTA, CDR2 FQGNSA, per germline. The CDR3 here is CASSPTRIETQYF. DNA for the CDR3: TGTGCCAGCAGCCCGACTCGAATAGAGACCCAGTACTTC.

The chain has TRBV7-9 and TRBJ1-2, with D tentatively TRBD1 (6 bases). The germline V gene has CDR1 SEHNR and CDR2 FQNEAQ (reference sequence). V lost 4 bases to trimming and J lost 0 bases, with 15 bases between them. The CDR3 is 16 amino acids. CDR3 nucleotides: TGTGCCAGCAGCTCCATTACAGGGCCCCCTAACTATGGCTACACCTTC. It yields the protein CASSSITGPPNYGYTF.

The gene calls are TRBV6-5 and TRBJ1-6; D not certain. The CDR3 length is 14 residues. Germline CDR1 is MNHEY and CDR2 is SVGAGI. V was pared by 7 bases and J by 14 bases, with 21 bases between. The CDR3 DNA follows: TGTGCCAGCACGTCCGACTCTCTGCAATTATCCCTCCACTTT. It is translated as CASTSDSLQLSLHF.

This clone was seen only once. This chain uses TRBV9 with TRBJ2-1, with TRBD2 matching over 9 bases. V dropped 3 bases and J dropped 1; count of bases not matched to a gene: 11. The CDR3 runs 18 residues. CDR1 and CDR2 from the germline V gene are SGDLS and YYNGEE. The chain's CDR3 is CASSAPMLAGSSYNEQFF. In DNA, the CDR3 is TGTGCCAGCAGCGCCCCCATGCTAGCGGGATCTTCCTACAATGAGCAGTTCTTC.

This clone showed up just once. The chain carries TRBV2 and TRBJ1-2, with TRBD1 matching 9 bases. Germline V gives CDR1 SNHLY, CDR2 FYNNEI. The ends lost 2 bases at V and 4 bases at J; junction bases unmatched: 8. This CDR3 has 16 residues. The CDR3 reads CASSEIQGARPYGYTF. The CDR3 DNA reads TGTGCCAGCAGTGAAATACAGGGGGCGCGTCCCTATGGCTACACCTTC. The full variable domain, completed using reference TRBV2 and TRBJ1-2, is EPEVTQTPSHQVTQMGQEVILRCVPISNHLYFYWYRQILGQKVEFLVSFYNNEISEKSEIFDDQFSVERPDGSNFTLKIRSTKLEDSAMYFCASSEIQGARPYGYTFGSGTRLTVV.

The chain is built from TRBV10-3 and TRBJ1-2, with 10 nucleotides matching TRBD1. The length of the CDR3 is 15 residues. J gave up 3 bases and V 6 bases, and 7 bases lay outside the gene matches. CDR1 and CDR2 from the germline V gene are ENHRY and SYGVKD. The CDR3 reads CAIRSGTGEDYGYTF. The CDR3, as DNA: TGTGCCATCAGGTCCGGGACAGGGGAGGACTATGGCTACACCTTC.

This rearrangement joins TRBV27 to TRBJ1-4; 8 positions agree with TRBD1. Germline loops: CDR1 MNHEY, CDR2 SMNVEV (reference sequence). After removal of 3 bases from V and 8 bases from J, the junction contained 11 bases not matched to a gene. There are 16 residues in the CDR3. The CDR3 nucleotides read TGTGCCAGCAGTTTGTCCTGGACAGGGCAGCCCGAAAAACTGTTTTTT. This sequence encodes CASSLSWTGQPEKLFF.

The chain recombines TRBV19 with TRBJ1-5; 7 bases are a match to TRBD1. The length of the CDR3 is 15 residues. V dropped 5 bases and J dropped 6; count of bases not matched to a gene: 10. The germline V gene has CDR1 LNHDA and CDR2 SQIVND (reference sequence). As DNA, the CDR3 is TGTGCCAGTAGTCCCCGGGACAGCCGCCTTCAGCCCCAGCATTTT. It is translated as CASSPRDSRLQPQHF.

The chain combines TRBV5-1 with TRBJ2-5, with D unresolved. The CDR3 covers 11 residues. Germline values: CDR1 SGHRS, CDR2 YFSETQ. V dropped 0 bases and J dropped 7 bases, with 4 bases sitting between them. Written as DNA, the CDR3 is TGCGCCAGCAGCTTGGACGGGACCCAGTACTTC. Translated, it gives CASSLDGTQYF. Together with reference TRBV5-1 and TRBJ2-5, the CDR3 gives the full variable domain: KAGVTQTPRYLIKTRGQQVTLSCSPISGHRSVSWYQQTPGQGLQFLFEYFSETQRNKGNFPGRFSGRQFSNSRSEMNVSTLELGDSALYLCASSLDGTQYFGPGTRLLVL.

The rearrangement links TRBV7-8 to TRBJ1-2, with D unresolved. Germline CDR1 is SGHVS and CDR2 is FQNEAQ. The CDR3 runs 18 residues. The germline V and J ends were trimmed by 2 bases and 0 bases, with 19 bases remaining between them. CDR3 region: CASSLSMGGRTPNYGYTF. Written as DNA, the CDR3 is TGTGCCAGCAGCTTATCTATGGGAGGGCGTACCCCTAACTATGGCTACACCTTC.